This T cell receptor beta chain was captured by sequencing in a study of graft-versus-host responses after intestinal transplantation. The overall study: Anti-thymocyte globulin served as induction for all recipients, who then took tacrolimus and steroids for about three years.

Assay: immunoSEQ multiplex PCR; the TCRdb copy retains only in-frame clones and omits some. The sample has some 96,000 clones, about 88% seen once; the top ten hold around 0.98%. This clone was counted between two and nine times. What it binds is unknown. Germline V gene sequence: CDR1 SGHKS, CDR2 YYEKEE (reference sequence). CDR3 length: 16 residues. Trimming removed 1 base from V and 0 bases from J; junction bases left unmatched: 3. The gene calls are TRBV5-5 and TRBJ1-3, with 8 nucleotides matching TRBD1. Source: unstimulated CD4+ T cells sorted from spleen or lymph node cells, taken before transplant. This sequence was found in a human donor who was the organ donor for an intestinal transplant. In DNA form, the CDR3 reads TGTGCCAGCAGCTTGTTCGACAGGGGCTCTGGAAACACCATATATTTT. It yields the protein CASSLFDRGSGNTIYF.